This T cell receptor (beta chain) emerged from a study of T cell responses to AZD1222 COVID-19 vaccine. Trimming shortened V by 0 bases and J by 3 bases, and 6 bases separated the two germline ends. CDR1 is SGHAT and CDR2 is FQNNGV in the germline V gene. The CDR3 runs to 13 residues. Profiling relied on immunoSEQ multiplex PCR, and the TCRdb table lists in-frame clones only, not all of them. The data show under 150,000 clones, 70% to 90% seen once. The rearrangement joins TRBV11-2 to TRBJ2-7, with TRBD2 as a possible D gene (5 bases). This receptor was identified in an adult in good health. Sequenced here: peripheral blood, sampled on day 0 of MenACWY control vaccination. The CDR3 nucleotides read TGTGCCAGCAGCTTAGATAGCGTCTACGAGCAGTACTTC. As protein: CASSLDSVYEQYF.